A selection of T cell receptor beta chains follows, all from one sample in a study of brain T cells in children with intractable seizures. Measured with immunoSEQ multiplex PCR; TCRdb has only the in-frame clones, and not every one. The table has fewer than 2,000 clones, 83% seen once. This specimen consisted of resected brain tissue, obtained at surgery. The receptors were sampled from a boy between 10 and 17 years old with focal cortical dysplasia and intractable seizures. CDR3s leave out the opening cysteine and the closing phenylalanine or tryptophan. Size tells how often a clone was seen (once, few, many) or the class of an expanded clone, and some rows leave it out.

J	length	V	size	CDR3
TRBJ2-2	15	TRBV19	few	ASSPTRGRLYTGELF
TRBJ2-2	13	TRBV5-4	NA	ASSWDLQVSGELF
TRBJ1-4	13	TRBV9	few	ASSARTGGGEKLF
TRBJ2-1	17	TRBV15	large	ATSRRRMISGSRDNEQF
TRBJ1-2	14	TRBV9	NA	ASSVVHSAINYGYT
TRBJ1-2	16	TRBV9	NA	ASSVDPDRQVNGYGYT
TRBJ1-2	11	TRBV19	large	ASSPQGIHGYT
TRBJ2-1	14	TRBV2	NA	ASRDRTSGMYNEQF
TRBJ1-1	11	TRBV6-1	NA	ASSEKQNTEAF
TRBJ2-2	12	TRBV5-1	NA	ASRWDRGTGELF
TRBJ1-1	11	TRBV6-6	NA	ASSETPGTEAF
TRBJ2-5	13	TRBV19	NA	ASSSLTSIQETQY
TRBJ1-2	12	TRBV6-5	NA	ASSYKAQGGGYT
TRBJ1-2	15	TRBV27	NA	ASTPTAGNRANYGYT
TRBJ1-1	10	TRBV28	NA	ASNSGSTEAF
TRBJ1-1	13	TRBV6-5	NA	ASSRSVRHRAEAF
TRBJ2-3	12	TRBV5-4	NA	ASSAGQGRDTQY
TRBJ2-7	11	TRBV11-3	NA	ASSLAGSYEQY